This T cell receptor beta chain emerged from a study of CD8 T cells in Susac syndrome. Looked up from germline, CDR1 is KGHDR and CDR2 is SFDVKD. The V end lost 1 base, the J end lost 5 bases, and 6 bases lay between the germline ends. The CDR3 length is 13 residues. High-throughput TCR beta sequencing covered peripheral CD8+ and CD4+ T cells. The CD8+ and CD4+ T cells were isolated magnetically using a negative isolation approach, whereas the TEMRA cells were enriched by FACS. RNA, at 0.5 to 1 ug, was reverse transcribed with random hexamers. TCR beta CDR3 was amplified by immunoSEQ covering 54 Vbeta and 13 Jbeta. TCRdb processed the immunoSEQ multiplex PCR reads anew with MiXCR; each CDR3 protein has one entry. Of about 200,000 distinct CDR3 sequences listed, 90% to 95% are singletons.

This chain joins TRBV24-1 and TRBJ2-3, with D unresolved. The clonotype comes from a human donor with multiple sclerosis. Source material: CD4+ T cells from PBMCs. The CDR3, as DNA: TGTGCCACCAGTGATTTATTAGGAGATACGCAGTATTTT. This gives the protein CATSDLLGDTQYF.